This is a list of T cell receptor beta chains from one sample in a study of blood T cell repertoires in COVID-19. Libraries were prepared by immunoSEQ multiplex PCR; TCRdb keeps only in-frame clonotypes and omits some of them. The data contain a few hundred thousand clones, approximately 90% of them seen just once; the ten biggest clones take up 0.7% to 0.85%. Specimen: peripheral blood. The source of these receptors is a man aged 18 to 29 with COVID-19, enrolled during active disease. CDR3s include the opening cysteine and the closing phenylalanine or tryptophan. Each record gives: clone size, V gene, J gene, D gene, CDR3 DNA, CDR3 protein. The D gene is left open where the match is weak. Size is stated for part of the rows, as once, few or many counts, or as a class when the clone is expanded.

abundance: NA; v_gene: TRBV29-1; j_gene: TRBJ2-1; d_gene: TRBD2; CDR3nt: TGCAGCGTTGTTAGCGGGAGAGGAACTGAGCAGTTCTTC; CDR3aa: CSVVSGRGTEQFF
abundance: NA; v_gene: TRBV27; j_gene: TRBJ1-6; d_gene: NA; CDR3nt: TGTGCCAGCAGTTCAGCTGGATCCGGAGCTGGTCCCCTCCACTTT; CDR3aa: CASSSAGSGAGPLHF
abundance: NA; v_gene: TRBV11-2; j_gene: TRBJ2-5; d_gene: NA; CDR3nt: TGTGCCAGCAGCTCAACTATGACCCCATCGAAAGAGACCCAGTACTTC; CDR3aa: CASSSTMTPSKETQYF
abundance: NA; v_gene: TRBV3-1/TRBV3-2; j_gene: TRBJ2-5; d_gene: TRBD2; CDR3nt: TGTGCCAGCAGCCAAGAGGGACTAGTGTCAGAGACCCAGTACTTC; CDR3aa: CASSQEGLVSETQYF
abundance: few; v_gene: TRBV27; j_gene: TRBJ2-2; d_gene: NA; CDR3nt: TGTGCCAGCAGTTCCAGGGGAAGTGTGGGCACCGGGGAGCTGTTTTTT; CDR3aa: CASSSRGSVGTGELFF
abundance: NA; v_gene: TRBV6-5; j_gene: TRBJ2-1; d_gene: TRBD2; CDR3nt: TGTGCCAGCAGTTACTCCCCCCGGGGAGGGGTAGGTGAGCAGTTCTTC; CDR3aa: CASSYSPRGGVGEQFF
abundance: NA; v_gene: TRBV2; j_gene: TRBJ2-5; d_gene: NA; CDR3nt: TGTGCCAGCAGTGACGTTGTGGGAGCGACCCAGTACTTC; CDR3aa: CASSDVVGATQYF
abundance: NA; v_gene: TRBV10-3; j_gene: TRBJ2-7; d_gene: TRBD1; CDR3nt: TGTGCCATCAGTGAGTCCGGACAGGCCTCCTACGAGCAGTACTTC; CDR3aa: CAISESGQASYEQYF
abundance: NA; v_gene: TRBV6-2/TRBV6-3; j_gene: TRBJ2-1; d_gene: TRBD2; CDR3nt: TGTGCCAGCAGCCCGGTGAGCGGGGGGGTCGATGAGCAGTTCTTC; CDR3aa: CASSPVSGGVDEQFF
abundance: NA; v_gene: TRBV11-2; j_gene: TRBJ2-3; d_gene: NA; CDR3nt: TGTGCCAGCAGCCCCCAACGACAGAATACAGATACGCAGTATTTT; CDR3aa: CASSPQRQNTDTQYF
abundance: NA; v_gene: TRBV2; j_gene: TRBJ2-4; d_gene: TRBD1; CDR3nt: TGTGCCAGCAGTAGGGGGCAGGCGCTAGCCAAAAACATTCAGTACTTC; CDR3aa: CASSRGQALAKNIQYF
abundance: NA; v_gene: TRBV27; j_gene: TRBJ1-1; d_gene: NA; CDR3nt: TGTGCCAGCAGTTTATTGAGGCCCCCGGCCGGCACTGAAGCTTTCTTT; CDR3aa: CASSLLRPPAGTEAFF